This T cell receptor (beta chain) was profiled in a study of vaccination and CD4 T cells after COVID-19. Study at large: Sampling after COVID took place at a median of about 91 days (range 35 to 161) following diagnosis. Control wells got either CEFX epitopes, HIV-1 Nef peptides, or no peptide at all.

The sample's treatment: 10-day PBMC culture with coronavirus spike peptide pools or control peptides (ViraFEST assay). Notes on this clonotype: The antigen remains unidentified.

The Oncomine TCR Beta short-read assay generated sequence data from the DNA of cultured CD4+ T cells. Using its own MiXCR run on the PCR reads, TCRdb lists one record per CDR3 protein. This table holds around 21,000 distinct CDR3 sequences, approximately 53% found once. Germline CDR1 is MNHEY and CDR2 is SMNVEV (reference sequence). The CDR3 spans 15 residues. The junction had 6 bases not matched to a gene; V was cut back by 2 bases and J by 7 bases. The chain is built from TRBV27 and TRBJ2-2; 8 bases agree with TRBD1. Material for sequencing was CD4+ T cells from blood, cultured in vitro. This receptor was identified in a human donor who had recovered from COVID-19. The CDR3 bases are TGTGCCAGCAGTTTACAGGGGGCAGAAGGCGGGGAGCTGTTTTTT. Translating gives CASSLQGAEGGELFF.